The subject of this entry is one T cell receptor (beta chain). The data derive from a study of long-term antiretroviral therapy in people with HIV. At survey level, the immunoSEQ assay was run in its v3.0 version. This table comes from immunoSEQ multiplex PCR, and its TCRdb copy is limited to in-frame clones, with some not included. The sample contains about 22,000 clones, 86% of which appear only once. V was clipped by 4 bases and J by 7 bases; unmatched bases: 4. This CDR3 contains 14 residues. The germline V gene has CDR1 SGHTA and CDR2 FQGNSA. This TCR was sampled from a man aged 60 to 75 with HIV. Sequencing was performed on unsorted PBMCs, taken 1.3 years after starting antiretroviral therapy. The chain recombines TRBV7-2 with TRBJ1-6, with 7 bases aligning to TRBD1. CDR3 DNA sequence: TGTGCCAGCAGCTCACGACAGGGAAATTCACCCCTCCACTTT. Amino acid sequence: CASSSRQGNSPLHF.